The rows below give T cell receptor beta chains drawn from one sample of a study of response to subunit inactivated influenza vaccine. TCRdb fed the RT-PCR reads into MiXCR, producing one record per CDR3 protein. The sample has about 500,000 distinct CDR3 sequences; 6% to 9% are singletons. The sequencing here drew on PBMCs from blood, taken less than 25 months after vaccination. These receptors originate from a man aged 45 to 75 who received an inactivated influenza vaccine. CDR3s include the opening cysteine and the closing phenylalanine or tryptophan. A D gene is named only where the DNA matches it firmly. Size is omitted from some rows. Given values are once, few, many or a class for expanded clones.

cdr3_length	v_call	clone_size	j_call	d_call	cdr3_nt	cdr3_aa
12	TRBV6-2/TRBV6-3	many	TRBJ2-5	NA	TGTGCCAGCAGTCCCCCCCAAGAGACCCAGTACTTC	CASSPPQETQYF
15	TRBV7-9	few	TRBJ2-1	TRBD2	TGTGCCAGCAGCCCAAGCGGGAGCCGACTCAATGAGCAGTTCTTC	CASSPSGSRLNEQFF
13	TRBV12-3/TRBV12-4	NA	TRBJ2-5	NA	TGTGCCAGCAGTTTCTCAGGGATGAAGACCCAGTACTTC	CASSFSGMKTQYF
16	TRBV10-3	NA	TRBJ2-7	TRBD1	TGTGCCATCAGTGGTCGGATGGGGACAGGGATCTACGAGCAGTACTTC	CAISGRMGTGIYEQYF
16	TRBV7-8	NA	TRBJ2-2	TRBD1	TGTGCCAGCAGACTACCGGGACAGGGTCGAACCGGGGAGCTGTTTTTT	CASRLPGQGRTGELFF
14	TRBV6-2/TRBV6-3	NA	TRBJ2-7	NA	TGTGCCAGCAGTTACGTAGGGGACGGCAGCGAGCAGTACTTC	CASSYVGDGSEQYF
14	TRBV7-2	many	TRBJ1-1	TRBD1	TGTGCCAGCAGCTTAGCCCCGGGACAGGGGGCAACTTTCTTT	CASSLAPGQGATFF
16	TRBV12-3/TRBV12-4	NA	TRBJ2-3	NA	TGTGCCAGCAGTTACTGGGGCGGGCGGCCGGCAGATACGCAGTATTTT	CASSYWGGRPADTQYF
15	TRBV7-9	few	TRBJ2-1	TRBD2	TGTGCCAGCAGCTTAGCTGGCGGGAGGGCCTTTGAGCAGTTCTTC	CASSLAGGRAFEQFF
13	TRBV10-3	NA	TRBJ2-5	NA	TGTGCCATCAGTGGTACCTCCCAAGAGACCCAGTACTTC	CAISGTSQETQYF
11	TRBV20-1	many	TRBJ1-2	NA	TGCAGTGCTAGAGGATCCTATGGCTACACCTTC	CSARGSYGYTF
14	TRBV20-1	few	TRBJ1-6	NA	TGCAGTGCTAGAGAAGTCTTCGATAATTCACCCCTCCACTTT	CSAREVFDNSPLHF
18	TRBV6-2/TRBV6-3	NA	TRBJ2-5	TRBD2	TGTGCCAGCAGTTACTCGATAATCGCTAGCGGGGACTATAAGACCCAGTACTTC	CASSYSIIASGDYKTQYF
11	TRBV6-5	NA	TRBJ1-1	NA	TGTGCCAGCAGTTCTCAGTCTGAAGCTTTCTTT	CASSSQSEAFF
15	TRBV12-3/TRBV12-4	NA	TRBJ2-1	NA	TGTGCCAGCAGTTTATCTAGTACAGGGTCCAATGAGCAGTTCTTC	CASSLSSTGSNEQFF